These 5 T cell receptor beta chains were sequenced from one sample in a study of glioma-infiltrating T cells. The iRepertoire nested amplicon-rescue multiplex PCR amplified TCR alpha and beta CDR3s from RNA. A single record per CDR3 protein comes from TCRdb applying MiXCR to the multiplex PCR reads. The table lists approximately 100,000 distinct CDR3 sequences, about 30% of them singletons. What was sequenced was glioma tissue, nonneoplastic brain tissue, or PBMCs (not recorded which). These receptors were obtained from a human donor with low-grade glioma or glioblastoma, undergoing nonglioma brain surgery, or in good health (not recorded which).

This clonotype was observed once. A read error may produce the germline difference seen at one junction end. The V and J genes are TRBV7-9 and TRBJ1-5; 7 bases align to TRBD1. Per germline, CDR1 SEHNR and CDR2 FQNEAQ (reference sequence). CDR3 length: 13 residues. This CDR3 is CASSAQDRQPRHF. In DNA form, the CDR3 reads TGTGCCAGCAGCGCCCAGGACAGGCAGCCCCGGCATTTT.

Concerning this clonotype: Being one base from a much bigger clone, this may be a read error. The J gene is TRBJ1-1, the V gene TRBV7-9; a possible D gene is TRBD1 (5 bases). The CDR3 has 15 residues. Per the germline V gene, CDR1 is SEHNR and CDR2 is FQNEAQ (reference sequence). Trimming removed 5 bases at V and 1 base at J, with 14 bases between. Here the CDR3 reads CASSLSDRANTEAFF. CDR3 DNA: TGTGCCAGCAGCCTGAGCGACAGAGCGAACACTGAAGCTTTCTTT.

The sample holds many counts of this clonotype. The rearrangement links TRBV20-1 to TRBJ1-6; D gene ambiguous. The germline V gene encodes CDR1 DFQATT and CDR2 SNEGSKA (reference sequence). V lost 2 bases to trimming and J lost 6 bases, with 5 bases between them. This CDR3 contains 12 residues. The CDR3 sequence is CSARHLNSPLHF. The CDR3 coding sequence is TGCAGTGCTAGACATCTTAATTCACCCCTCCACTTT.

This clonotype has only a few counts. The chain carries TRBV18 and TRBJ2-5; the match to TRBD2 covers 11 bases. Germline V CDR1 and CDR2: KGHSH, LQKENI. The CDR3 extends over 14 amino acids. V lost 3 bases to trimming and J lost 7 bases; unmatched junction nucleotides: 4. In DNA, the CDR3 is TGTGCCAGCTCACCGACTAGCGGGGATGGGACCCAGTACTTC. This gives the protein CASSPTSGDGTQYF.

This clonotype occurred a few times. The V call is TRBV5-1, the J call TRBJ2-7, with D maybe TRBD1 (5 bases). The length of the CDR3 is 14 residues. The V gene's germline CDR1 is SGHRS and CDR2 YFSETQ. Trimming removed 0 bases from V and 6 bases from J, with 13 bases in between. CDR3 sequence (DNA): TGCGCCAGCAGCTTGGGCCAGGGATTAGGCGAGCAGTACTTC. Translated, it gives CASSLGQGLGEQYF.